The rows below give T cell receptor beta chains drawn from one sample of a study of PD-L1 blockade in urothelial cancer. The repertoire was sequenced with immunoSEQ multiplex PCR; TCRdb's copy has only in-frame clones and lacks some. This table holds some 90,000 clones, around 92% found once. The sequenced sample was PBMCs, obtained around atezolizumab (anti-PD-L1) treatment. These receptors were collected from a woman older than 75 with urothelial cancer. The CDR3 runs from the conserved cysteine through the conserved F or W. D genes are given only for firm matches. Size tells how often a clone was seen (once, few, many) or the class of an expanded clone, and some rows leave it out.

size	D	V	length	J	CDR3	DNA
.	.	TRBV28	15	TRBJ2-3	CASSFYVGGSDTQYF	TGTGCCAGCAGTTTTTACGTGGGAGGTTCTGATACGCAGTATTTT
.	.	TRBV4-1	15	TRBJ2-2	CASSQGLEGLGELFF	TGCGCCAGCAGCCAAGGGTTGGAGGGGCTCGGGGAGCTGTTTTTT
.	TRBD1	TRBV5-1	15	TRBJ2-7	CASSLGQGMTNEQYF	TGCGCCAGCAGCTTGGGACAGGGCATGACGAACGAGCAGTACTTC
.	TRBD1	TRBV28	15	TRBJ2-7	CASRASGTGSYEQYF	TGTGCCAGCAGGGCCTCCGGGACAGGTTCCTACGAGCAGTACTTC
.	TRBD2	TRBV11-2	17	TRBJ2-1	CASSLDLGLAGGNEQFF	TGTGCCAGCAGCTTAGATTTGGGACTAGCGGGAGGCAATGAGCAGTTCTTC
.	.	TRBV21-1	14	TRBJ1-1	CASSKEQGDTEAFF	TGTGCCAGCAGCAAAGAACAGGGTGACACTGAAGCTTTCTTT
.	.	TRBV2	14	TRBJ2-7	CASRRAGASYEQYF	TGTGCCAGCAGGAGAGCAGGGGCGTCCTACGAGCAGTACTTC
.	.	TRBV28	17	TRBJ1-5	CASSLPGAQGRNQPQHF	TGTGCCAGCAGTTTACCTGGCGCCCAGGGCCGTAATCAGCCCCAGCATTTT
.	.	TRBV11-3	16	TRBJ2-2	CASSLLAVANTGELFF	TGTGCCAGCAGCTTATTGGCGGTCGCGAACACCGGGGAGCTGTTTTTT
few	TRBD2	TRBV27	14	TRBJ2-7	CASSLLAGAREQYF	TGTGCCAGCAGTTTACTAGCGGGAGCGCGGGAGCAGTACTTC
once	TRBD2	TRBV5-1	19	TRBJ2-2	CASSFPPGLADANTGELFF	TGCGCCAGCAGCTTTCCTCCGGGACTAGCGGACGCGAACACCGGGGAGCTGTTTTTT
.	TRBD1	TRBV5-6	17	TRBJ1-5	CASSLWTGDVGNQPQHF	TGTGCCAGCAGCTTATGGACAGGGGACGTTGGCAATCAGCCCCAGCATTTT
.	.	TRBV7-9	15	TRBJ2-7	CASSSDSRLTYEQYF	TGTGCCAGCAGTTCCGACAGCCGCCTCACCTACGAGCAGTACTTC
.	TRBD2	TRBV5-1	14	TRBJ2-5	CASSATSGQETQYF	TGCGCCAGCAGCGCTACTAGCGGCCAAGAGACCCAGTACTTC
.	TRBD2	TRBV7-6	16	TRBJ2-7	CASSLAGREIFYEQYF	TGTGCCAGCAGCTTAGCGGGGCGGGAGATTTTCTACGAGCAGTACTTC
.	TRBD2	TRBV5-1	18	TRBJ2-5	CASSSGGAGGLISETQYF	TGCGCCAGCAGCTCCGGGGGGGCGGGAGGTCTCATTTCGGAGACCCAGTACTTC
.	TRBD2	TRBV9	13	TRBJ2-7	CASTENPGGEQYF	TGTGCCAGCACCGAAAACCCGGGGGGGGAGCAGTACTTC
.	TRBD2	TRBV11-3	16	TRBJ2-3	CASSPGTSGSVDTQYF	TGTGCCAGCAGCCCCGGGACTAGCGGGAGTGTAGATACGCAGTATTTT
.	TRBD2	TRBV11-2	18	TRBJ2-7	CASSLAGTSGFFSYEQYF	TGTGCCAGCAGCCTTGCAGGGACTAGCGGGTTCTTCTCCTACGAGCAGTACTTC
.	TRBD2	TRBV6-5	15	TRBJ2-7	CASSLPGLAGREQYF	TGTGCCAGCAGCCTACCGGGACTAGCGGGACGCGAGCAGTACTTC
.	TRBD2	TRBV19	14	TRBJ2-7	CASSSGTSGSTQYF	TGTGCCAGTAGTTCGGGGACTAGCGGGAGTACGCAGTACTTC
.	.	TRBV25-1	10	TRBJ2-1	CASKGYEQFF	TGTGCCAGCAAGGGGTATGAGCAGTTCTTC
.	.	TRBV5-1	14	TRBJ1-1	CASSPIGQRTEAFF	TGCGCCAGCAGCCCAATCGGACAGAGGACTGAAGCTTTCTTT
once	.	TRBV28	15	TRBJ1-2	CASSFGWQGRGGYTF	TGTGCCAGCAGTTTCGGTTGGCAGGGGCGGGGGGGCTACACCTTC
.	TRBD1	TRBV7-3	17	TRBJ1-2	CASSPYAGGRGQSGYTF	TGTGCCAGCAGCCCCTACGCGGGGGGCAGGGGACAGAGCGGCTACACCTTC